The clone carrying this TCR beta chain was seen once. Antigen unknown. The source of the sample is a study of cytomegalovirus exposure and HLA in healthy donors. General study results and limits: When analyzed later, the rates of TCR association showed variation by HLA locus, with DRB1 the most and HLA-C the fewest.

Amplification used 60 Vbeta primers and 13 Jbeta primers. Profiling relied on immunoSEQ multiplex PCR, and the TCRdb table lists in-frame clones only, not all of them. The repertoire includes 120,000 to 150,000 clones, 66% of them detected once, and 6.5% sits in the top ten. The sequence derives from a woman aged 55-69 years in good health and CMV-seronegative. Sequencing was carried out using PBMCs.

The CDR3 protein is CSVSGTRGEAFF. The DNA for the CDR3 is TGCAGCGTGTCCGGGACCAGGGGTGAAGCTTTCTTT. The chain combines TRBV29-1 with TRBJ1-1, with D possibly being TRBD1 (6 bases). The ends were cut back, 6 bases at V and 7 bases at J, with 15 bases in the middle. Germline assignment: CDR1 SQVTM and CDR2 ANQGSEA. The CDR3 sequence is 12 residues long.